A single sample gave rise to the 21 T cell receptor beta chains below, sequenced in a study of beta chain features in type 1 diabetes. These receptors are not linked to any known antigen. Regarding the study as a whole: Moderately but significantly shorter TCRB CDR3s were found in Type 1 diabetes patients in all four CD4+ subsets.

Reverse transcription of all isolated RNA meant that expressed TCRB transcripts were sequenced. TCRdb's table, derived via immunoSEQ multiplex PCR, lists solely in-frame clones and lacks some. The data show some 330,000 clones, approximately 12% seen once. The specimen was naive CD4+ T cells from blood. The receptor set was obtained from a woman between 18 and 29 years old with type 1 diabetes.

The chain has TRBV11-2 and TRBJ2-2, with D maybe TRBD1 (6 bases). Trimming cost V 1 base and J 4 bases, with 10 bases left between them. The CDR3 contains 15 residues. The germline V gene has CDR1 SGHAT and CDR2 FQNNGV. DNA for the CDR3: TGTGCCAGCAGCTTAGGGTCGGACAGCACCGGGGAGCTGTTTTTT. It translates to CASSLGSDSTGELFF.

The chain couples TRBV5-6 to TRBJ2-5; 7 positions agree with TRBD2. Germline CDR1 SGHDT, CDR2 YYEEEE. The trim removed 4 bases at V and 7 bases at J, leaving 19 bases unmatched. The CDR3 is made up of 17 amino acids. The CDR3 is CASSPAGGGVVRSTQYF. The DNA for the CDR3 is TGTGCCAGCAGCCCCGCGGGCGGGGGAGTGGTTCGGTCGACCCAGTACTTC. The entire variable domain, with the rest obtained from reference TRBV5-6 and TRBJ2-5, is as follows: DAGVTQSPTHLIKTRGQQVTLRCSPKSGHDTVSWYQQALGQGPQFIFQYYEEEERQRGNFPDRFSGHQFPNYSSELNVNALLLGDSALYLCASSPAGGGVVRSTQYFGPGTRLLVL.

This clone was found a few times. The genes are TRBV5-6 and TRBJ1-2; weak D call: TRBD1 (5 bases). CDR1 and CDR2 from the germline V gene are SGHDT and YYEEEE. V shed 0 bases and J shed 4 bases, with 10 bases lying between them. This CDR3 is 14 amino acids long. The CDR3 nucleotides are TGTGCCAGCAGCTTGGTAGACAGAAGCTATGGCTACACCTTC. Protein sequence: CASSLVDRSYGYTF. Full variable domain (outside the CDR3, taken from reference TRBV5-6 and TRBJ1-2): DAGVTQSPTHLIKTRGQQVTLRCSPKSGHDTVSWYQQALGQGPQFIFQYYEEEERQRGNFPDRFSGHQFPNYSSELNVNALLLGDSALYLCASSLVDRSYGYTFGSGTRLTVV.

V and J are TRBV19 and TRBJ1-1; D is ambiguous. The CDR3 loop spans 14 amino acids. Germline V gene sequence: CDR1 LNHDA, CDR2 SQIVND (reference sequence). The V end was cut by 5 bases, the J end by 5 bases, with 15 bases between. The CDR3 DNA reads as TGTGCCAGTAGTGCCGTCGGGTATCGGACTGAAGCTTTCTTT. This codes for CASSAVGYRTEAFF.

This clone was detected only a few times. The gene calls are TRBV29-1 and TRBJ1-2; TRBD1 matches 9 bases. Germline V gene sequence: CDR1 SQVTM, CDR2 ANQGSEA. The CDR3 is 12 residues long. The CDR3 nucleotides are TGCAGTTCGGGACAGGGTGGCTATGGCTACACCTTC. Its translation: CSSGQGGYGYTF.

The gene calls are TRBV20-1 and TRBJ2-7; D is ambiguous. Trimming shortened V by 6 bases and J by 3 bases, and 9 bases separated the two germline ends. CDR3 length: 11 residues. CDR1 DFQATT and CDR2 SNEGSKA come from the germline V gene (reference sequence). The CDR3 spells CSAYVNYEQYF. CDR3 coding DNA: TGCAGTGCCTATGTGAACTACGAGCAGTACTTC.

The V call is TRBV7-9, the J call TRBJ2-1; 9 bases map to TRBD2. J gave up 6 bases and V 1 base, and 1 base lay outside the gene matches. This CDR3 has 14 residues. Germline lookup yields CDR1 SEHNR and CDR2 FQNEAQ (reference sequence). DNA of the CDR3: TGTGCCAGCAGCTTAGGGACTAGCGTCAATGAGCAGTTCTTC. This translates into CASSLGTSVNEQFF.

This clone appeared a few times. The chain is built from TRBV29-1 and TRBJ1-4; D is perhaps TRBD1 (5 bases). CDR3 length: 12 amino acids. The V and J ends lost 7 bases and 8 bases respectively, with 14 bases between them. Germline V lookup: CDR1 SQVTM, CDR2 ANQGSEA. CDR3 nucleotides: TGCAGCGCAGGGCATTCGAAGGAAAAACTGTTTTTT. Translation: CSAGHSKEKLFF.

The table lists this clone with a few counts. The V gene is TRBV19, the J gene TRBJ1-2, with a possible D match to TRBD1 (5 bases). The V end lost 5 bases, the J end lost 1 base, and 11 bases lay between the germline ends. There are 14 residues in the CDR3. The V gene's germline CDR1 is LNHDA and CDR2 SQIVND (reference sequence). The CDR3 here is CASSLNRNNYGYTF. In DNA, the CDR3 is TGTGCCAGTAGTCTCAACAGGAATAACTATGGCTACACCTTC.

V usage is TRBV11-2 and J usage is TRBJ1-2; TRBD1 might be the D (5 bases). The CDR3 extends over 14 amino acids. Germline V gene sequence: CDR1 SGHAT, CDR2 FQNNGV. V was shortened by 3 bases and J by 4 bases, with 12 bases between the two germline ends. The CDR3 sequence is CASSFGGSRYGYTF. CDR3 DNA: TGTGCCAGCAGCTTCGGGGGGTCCCGCTATGGCTACACCTTC.

This clone appeared a few times. The chain links TRBV4-3 to TRBJ1-2; no definite D call. V shed 4 bases and J shed 3 bases, with 12 bases lying between them. The germline CDR1 and CDR2 sequences are LGHNA and YSLEER. This CDR3 comprises 14 residues. CDR3 amino acids: CASSLEREDYGYTF. The CDR3, as DNA: TGCGCCAGCAGCCTCGAAAGGGAGGACTATGGCTACACCTTC.

This clone was seen a handful of times. The J gene is TRBJ2-1, the V gene TRBV4-3, with TRBD1 identical over 8 bases. Germline lookup yields CDR1 LGHNA and CDR2 YSLEER. The CDR3 loop spans 19 amino acids. Losses at the gene ends were 0 bases for V and 2 bases for J; bases not matched to a gene: 12. CDR3 region: CASSQDGAGGVPPYNEQFF. The CDR3 nucleotides are TGCGCCAGCAGCCAAGATGGGGCAGGGGGCGTTCCCCCCTACAATGAGCAGTTCTTC.

The chain links TRBV7-9 to TRBJ2-7; D is unresolved. The length of the CDR3 is 13 residues. The V gene's germline CDR1 is SEHNR and CDR2 FQNEAQ (reference sequence). Trimming pared 1 base from V and 4 bases from J, leaving 8 bases between. CDR3 bases: TGTGCCAGCAGCTTAGTCTCGAGTTACGAGCAGTACTTC. Protein product: CASSLVSSYEQYF.

V and J are TRBV7-9 and TRBJ2-5; 7 bases agree with TRBD2. Germline assignment: CDR1 SEHNR and CDR2 FQNEAQ (reference sequence). The CDR3 runs to 16 residues. V dropped 4 bases and J dropped 2; count of bases not matched to a gene: 10. CDR3 nucleotides: TGTGCCAGCAGCTCCCTAGCGGCCCCGGTACAAGAGACCCAGTACTTC. Amino acid sequence: CASSSLAAPVQETQYF. Full variable domain (outside the CDR3, taken from reference TRBV7-9 and TRBJ2-5): DTGVSQNPRHKITKRGQNVTFRCDPISEHNRLYWYRQTLGQGPEFLTYFQNEAQLEKSRLLSDRFSAERPKGSFSTLEIQRTEQGDSAMYLCASSSLAAPVQETQYFGPGTRLLVL.

V gene TRBV14 combines with J gene TRBJ2-1; 7 nucleotides agree with TRBD1. Germline V CDR1 and CDR2: SGHDN, FVKESK. The CDR3 contains 15 residues. V shed 1 base, J shed 2 bases, and the junction held 2 bases outside the gene matches. The CDR3 nucleotides read TGTGCCAGCAGCCAAGTAGACAGGGCCTACAATGAGCAGTTCTTC. Translated, it gives CASSQVDRAYNEQFF.

This clone showed up just a few times. The CDR3 DNA follows: TGTGCCAGCAGCTTCCCCCCCGGACCAGGGAGGCTGACCTTC. Translating it yields CASSFPPGPGRLTF. This sequence joins TRBV7-9 and TRBJ1-2; possible D gene TRBD1, 5 bases. V gave up 3 bases and J gave up 14 bases, with 22 bases separating them. CDR1 and CDR2 from the germline V gene are SEHNR and FQNEAQ (reference sequence). The CDR3 contains 14 residues.

In its sample, this clone was seen a few times. The chain carries TRBV18 and TRBJ1-2, with 8 positions matching TRBD1. V shed 6 bases and J 5 bases; nucleotides not matched to a gene: 5. The CDR3 extends over 13 amino acids. From germline, CDR1 is KGHSH and CDR2 LQKENI. The CDR3 region has the DNA TGTGCCAGCTCTCTGGACAGGGCTTATGGCTACACCTTC. Translation: CASSLDRAYGYTF.

This clone showed up just a few times. The rearrangement uses TRBV5-1 and TRBJ2-7; D call uncertain. The germline V gene encodes CDR1 SGHRS and CDR2 YFSETQ. This CDR3 comprises 13 residues. Deletions cut 0 bases from V and 6 bases from J, with 10 bases between. The CDR3 here is CASSLARVGEQYF. The CDR3 nucleotides read TGCGCCAGCAGCTTGGCTCGGGTCGGCGAGCAGTACTTC.

This clone has only a few counts. The rearrangement uses TRBV7-2 and TRBJ2-7, with D perhaps TRBD1 (5 bases). Trimming took off 6 bases at V and 2 bases at J, with 11 bases between the two ends. The CDR3 length is 13 residues. The germline CDR1 and CDR2 sequences are SGHTA and FQGNSA. The CDR3 loop reads CASRKGQTYEQYF. The CDR3 nucleotides are TGTGCCAGCAGGAAGGGGCAGACCTACGAGCAGTACTTC.

The chain has TRBV5-1 and TRBJ2-5; 7 bases agree with TRBD1. The V gene's germline CDR1 is SGHRS and CDR2 YFSETQ. The CDR3 totals 14 residues. After removal of 4 bases from V and 1 base from J, the junction contained 4 bases not matched to a gene. The CDR3 DNA reads as TGCGCCAGCAGCGGGACAGCAGCCCAAGAGACCCAGTACTTC. Translating gives CASSGTAAQETQYF.

The chain joins TRBV4-3 to TRBJ1-6; a weak D match, TRBD1 (6 bases). Looked up from germline, CDR1 is LGHNA and CDR2 is YSLEER. Trimming cost V 0 bases and J 8 bases, with 14 bases left between them. This CDR3 region has 16 residues. The CDR3 protein is CASSQEGMAGDSPLHF. CDR3 in DNA: TGCGCCAGCAGCCAAGAGGGAATGGCAGGGGATTCACCCCTCCACTTT.